The text below deals with one T cell receptor beta chain. Its target is not known. The naive CD8 subset, CD45RO-negative cells positively selected for CCR7, excluded terminally differentiated effector memory CD45RA+ cells. This entry comes from a study of shared clonotypes between healthy human individuals. The sorted-subset replicate PCRs were given about 210 ng DNA, which is tens of thousands of T cell genomes. Profiling relied on immunoSEQ multiplex PCR, and the TCRdb table lists in-frame clones only, not all of them. This sample has millions of clones, with about 92% found just once. Regarding the study as a whole: The study sampled only blood, and tissue repertoires likely differ. Only a few donors were included, so the genetic and exposure-history diversity represented was limited.

CDR3 length equals 14 residues. Germline lookup yields CDR1 SGHNT and CDR2 YYREEE (reference sequence). J gave up 5 bases and V 4 bases, and 7 bases lay outside the gene matches. The specimen sequenced was naive CD8+ T cells from PBMCs. This TCR came from a man aged 18 to 30 in good health. Some clones in this sample may be carry-over from other donors' samples. V is TRBV5-4 and J is TRBJ1-2; 8 nucleotides match TRBD1. CDR3 in amino acids: CASSAGRQGYGYTF. Written as DNA, the CDR3 is TGTGCCAGCAGCGCCGGGCGACAGGGGTATGGCTACACCTTC.